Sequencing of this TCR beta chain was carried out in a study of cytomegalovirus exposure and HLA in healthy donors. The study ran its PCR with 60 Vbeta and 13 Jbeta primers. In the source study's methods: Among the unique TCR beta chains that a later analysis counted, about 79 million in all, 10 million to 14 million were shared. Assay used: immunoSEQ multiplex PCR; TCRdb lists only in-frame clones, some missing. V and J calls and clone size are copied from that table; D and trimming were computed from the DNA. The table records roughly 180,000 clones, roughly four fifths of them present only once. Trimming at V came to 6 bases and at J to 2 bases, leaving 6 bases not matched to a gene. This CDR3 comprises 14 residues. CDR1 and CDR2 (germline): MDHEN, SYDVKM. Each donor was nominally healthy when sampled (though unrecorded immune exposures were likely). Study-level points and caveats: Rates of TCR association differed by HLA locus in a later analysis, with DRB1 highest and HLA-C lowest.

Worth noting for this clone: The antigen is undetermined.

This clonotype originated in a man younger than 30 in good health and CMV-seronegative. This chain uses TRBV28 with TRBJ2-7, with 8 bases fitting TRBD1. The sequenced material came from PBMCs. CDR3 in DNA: TGTGCCAGCAGGGGCAACAGGGGGACCTACGAGCAGTACTTC. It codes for CASRGNRGTYEQYF. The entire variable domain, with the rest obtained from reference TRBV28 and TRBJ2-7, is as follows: DVKVTQSSRYLVKRTGEKVFLECVQDMDHENMFWYRQDPGLGLRLIYFSYDVKMKEKGDIPEGYSVSREKKERFSLILESASTNQTSMYLCASRGNRGTYEQYFGPGTRLTVT.